Shown below are 26 T cell receptor beta chains from a single sample sequenced in a study of neoadjuvant anti-PD-1 for oral cavity cancer. Produced via immunoSEQ multiplex PCR; TCRdb's table is partial and in-frame only. Seen here are more than 9,500 clones, about 60% observed once, and the top ten hold over 9%. The starting material was tumor tissue, obtained before nivolumab (anti-PD-1) treatment. All receptors come from a person aged 35-79 years with oral cavity squamous cell carcinoma.

This clone was observed once. J is TRBJ2-1 and V is TRBV6-5; 9 bases match TRBD2. CDR1 is MNHEY, CDR2 SVGAGI, per germline. The ends lost 6 bases at V and 7 bases at J; junction bases unmatched: 10. There are 15 residues in the CDR3. Here the CDR3 DNA reads TGTGCCAGCAGGTCAACGGGACTAGCTGCAAATGAGCAGTTCTTC. This sequence encodes CASRSTGLAANEQFF.

This clone turned up a few times. The gene calls are TRBV6-5 and TRBJ1-2; D remains unclear. The CDR3 contains 13 residues. Germline lookup yields CDR1 MNHEY and CDR2 SVGAGI. The V end was cut by 6 bases, the J end by 5 bases, with 13 bases between. As DNA, the CDR3 is TGTGCCAGCAGCATAGGAGGGTATTATGGCTACACCTTC. It specifies CASSIGGYYGYTF.

V and J are TRBV4-1 and TRBJ1-2; D gene uncertain. The germline gives CDR1 MGHRA, CDR2 YSYEKL. Trimming removed 8 bases from V and 0 bases from J, with 10 bases in between. This CDR3 region has 13 residues. The DNA of the CDR3 is TGCGCCAGCCGAGGGCAGTCTAACTATGGCTACACCTTC. It specifies CASRGQSNYGYTF.

The CDR3 coding sequence is TGTGCCACCCGACCCAATAATGAAAAACTGTTTTTT. As protein: CATRPNNEKLFF. The chain has TRBV10-3 and TRBJ1-4, with D hard to call. V was pared by 10 bases and J by 4 bases, with 10 bases between. Per germline, CDR1 ENHRY and CDR2 SYGVKD. This CDR3 region has 12 residues.

This clone has more than one count but fewer than ten. The chain links TRBV25-1 to TRBJ1-1; 7 bases fit TRBD1. The V gene's germline CDR1 is MGHDK and CDR2 SYGVNS. The ends lost 4 bases at V and 4 bases at J; junction bases unmatched: 3. The CDR3 is made up of 13 amino acids. The CDR3 spells CASSVGGLTEAFF. The CDR3 bases are TGTGCCAGCAGTGTAGGGGGCCTCACTGAAGCTTTCTTT.

This clone has a handful of counts. The chain employs TRBV20-1 and TRBJ2-3; D is perhaps TRBD1 (5 bases). The V gene lost 7 bases and the J gene lost 4 bases, with 9 bases spanning the gap. There are 11 residues in the CDR3. The germline gives CDR1 DFQATT, CDR2 SNEGSKA (reference sequence). CDR3 DNA: TGCAGTGGGGGCCTGTCAGATACGCAGTATTTT. Amino acid sequence: CSGGLSDTQYF.

In its sample, this clone was seen a few times. At the DNA level, this CDR3 is encoded by other sequences in the same sample as well. This chain connects TRBV19 to TRBJ1-2; D may be TRBD1 (6 bases). V lost 3 bases to trimming and J lost 6 bases, with 8 bases between them. Per the germline V gene, CDR1 is LNHDA and CDR2 is SQIVND (reference sequence). There are 12 residues in the CDR3. The CDR3 sequence is CASSIGGDGYTF. In DNA, the CDR3 is TGTGCCAGTAGTATCGGGGGCGATGGCTACACCTTC.

The chain has TRBV30 and TRBJ2-5, with 7 bases matching TRBD1. Per the germline V gene, CDR1 is GTSNPN and CDR2 is SVGIG (reference sequence). The CDR3 has 12 amino acids. V gave up 5 bases and J gave up 5 bases; unmatched junction bases: 5. This CDR3 reads CAWGRGLETQYF. The CDR3 region has the DNA TGTGCCTGGGGTAGGGGGCTGGAGACCCAGTACTTC.

V and J are TRBV16 and TRBJ1-1; D might be TRBD1 (5 bases). The ends were cut back, 2 bases at V and 4 bases at J, with 14 bases in the middle. CDR1 KGHSY and CDR2 FQNENV come from the germline V gene. This CDR3 spans 15 amino acids. Here the CDR3 DNA reads TGTGCCAGCAGCCAAGAAGAAACAGGAATCACTGAAGCTTTCTTT. As protein: CASSQEETGITEAFF.

The J gene is TRBJ1-1, the V gene TRBV5-6; tentatively, D is TRBD1 (5 bases). The V end lost 6 bases, the J end lost 3 bases, and 24 bases lay between the germline ends. The CDR3 runs 17 residues. The germline V gene has CDR1 SGHDT and CDR2 YYEEEE. The CDR3 reads CASTSTGRPRAYTEAFF. CDR3 bases: TGTGCCAGCACCTCTACGGGACGGCCGCGAGCCTACACTGAAGCTTTCTTT. The whole variable domain, remainder taken from reference TRBV5-6 and TRBJ1-1, is DAGVTQSPTHLIKTRGQQVTLRCSPKSGHDTVSWYQQALGQGPQFIFQYYEEEERQRGNFPDRFSGHQFPNYSSELNVNALLLGDSALYLCASTSTGRPRAYTEAFFGQGTRLTVV.

The chain couples TRBV30 to TRBJ1-1, with 7 bases identical to TRBD1. The CDR3 sequence is 14 residues long. Looked up from germline, CDR1 is GTSNPN and CDR2 is SVGIG (reference sequence). After removal of 3 bases from V and 4 bases from J, the junction contained 8 bases not matched to a gene. CDR3 in amino acids: CAWRRITGVTEAFF. In DNA, the CDR3 is TGTGCCTGGAGGAGAATAACAGGGGTCACTGAAGCTTTCTTT.

There are a few counts of this clone. The gene calls are TRBV28 and TRBJ2-7, with D hard to call. The CDR3 consists of 14 residues. The germline gives CDR1 MDHEN, CDR2 SYDVKM. Trimming took off 7 bases at V and 3 bases at J, with 16 bases between the two ends. CDR3: CASNNPDSIYEQYF. CDR3 bases: TGTGCCAGCAACAACCCCGACTCCATCTACGAGCAGTACTTC.

The V gene is TRBV6-5, the J gene TRBJ1-5, with TRBD1 matching 7 bases. This CDR3 region has 14 residues. V was pared by 10 bases and J by 9 bases, with 15 bases of the junction left unmatched. Germline CDR1 MNHEY, CDR2 SVGAGI. The CDR3 nucleotides read TGTGCCATCCACTTAGAGGGGGCTGGGTCGCCCCAGCATTTT. Protein sequence: CAIHLEGAGSPQHF.

This chain uses TRBV28 with TRBJ2-3, with 8 bases fitting TRBD1. The CDR3 is 16 residues long. Losses at the gene ends were 1 base for V and 0 bases for J; bases not matched to a gene: 3. Germline CDR1 is MDHEN and CDR2 is SYDVKM. The CDR3 DNA reads as TGTGCCAGCAGTTTATCCCAGGGGGCTAGCACAGATACGCAGTATTTT. It is translated as CASSLSQGASTDTQYF.

This clone was recorded only once. The rearrangement uses TRBV11-2 and TRBJ1-1, with D hard to call. V lost 5 bases, J lost 8 bases, and 9 bases lay in between. From germline, CDR1 is SGHAT and CDR2 FQNNGV. This CDR3 contains 11 residues. The DNA of the CDR3 is TGTGCCAGCAGCCAAAATAGGGAAGCTTTCTTT. This sequence encodes CASSQNREAFF.

The chain recombines TRBV5-1 with TRBJ1-2; the D gene is possibly TRBD1 (5 bases). The CDR3 runs 14 residues. V dropped 7 bases and J dropped 8 bases, with 21 bases sitting between them. Per the germline V gene, CDR1 is SGHRS and CDR2 is YFSETQ. As DNA, the CDR3 is TGCGCCAGCGCCGATCAGGGATTTCAGGGAGGCTACACCTTC. It encodes CASADQGFQGGYTF.

This clone is termed medium-sized. The sample carries other DNA sequences with the same CDR3. The V and J genes are TRBV19 and TRBJ1-2; no clear D. The V gene lost 9 bases and the J gene lost 2 bases, with 7 bases spanning the gap. Germline V gives CDR1 LNHDA, CDR2 SQIVND (reference sequence). CDR3 length equals 11 residues. The DNA of the CDR3 is TGTGCCAGCTCTAGGAACTATGGCTACACCTTC. Encoded protein: CASSRNYGYTF.

For this clone: Additional DNA sequences in this sample encode the identical CDR3. The CDR3 protein is CSASGGYGYTF. CDR3 DNA sequence: TGCAGTGCCTCAGGGGGCTATGGCTACACCTTC. V and J are TRBV20-1 and TRBJ1-2; 7 bases fit TRBD1. V lost 6 bases to trimming and J lost 4 bases; unmatched junction nucleotides: 2. The CDR3 totals 11 residues. The germline V gene has CDR1 DFQATT and CDR2 SNEGSKA (reference sequence).

This clone is medium-sized within its sample. The V gene is TRBV19, the J gene TRBJ1-3, with a tentative D call TRBD1 (6 bases). The CDR3 has 15 amino acids. Trimming pared 4 bases from V and 3 bases from J, leaving 13 bases between. The germline CDR1 and CDR2 sequences are LNHDA and SQIVND (reference sequence). The CDR3 nucleotides read TGTGCCAGTAGTACCCTCGGGACACTTGGAAACACCATATATTTT. Translation gives CASSTLGTLGNTIYF.

V and J are TRBV28 and TRBJ2-3; 12 bases line up with TRBD1. Germline V gives CDR1 MDHEN, CDR2 SYDVKM. The CDR3 spans 18 residues. The trim removed 4 bases at V and 6 bases at J, leaving 14 bases unmatched. CDR3 residues: CASSSLPSGTGGVDTQYF. In DNA, the CDR3 is TGTGCCAGCAGTTCCCTCCCCTCCGGGACAGGGGGCGTCGATACGCAGTATTTT.

This clone was detected only a few times. CDR3 sequence reads: CASTTSYEQYF. The CDR3, as DNA: TGTGCCAGCACAACCTCCTACGAGCAGTACTTC. The V call is TRBV28, the J call TRBJ2-7; no clear D. Germline CDR1 reads MDHEN; CDR2 reads SYDVKM. V lost 7 bases, J lost 0 bases, and 4 bases lay in between. The CDR3 is made up of 11 amino acids.

The rearrangement links TRBV6-1 to TRBJ2-7, with D tentatively TRBD1 (6 bases). Germline V CDR1 and CDR2: MNHNS, SASEGT. The V and J ends lost 2 bases and 2 bases respectively, with 10 bases between them. The CDR3 sequence is 14 residues long. The chain's CDR3 is CASSELDSPYEQYF. The CDR3 DNA reads as TGTGCCAGCAGTGAATTGGACAGCCCCTACGAGCAGTACTTC.

This clone was picked up a small number of times. The chain uses TRBV27 and TRBJ2-7; 7 positions agree with TRBD1. The length of the CDR3 is 14 residues. V dropped 5 bases and J dropped 6; count of bases not matched to a gene: 10. CDR1 is MNHEY, CDR2 SMNVEV, per germline (reference sequence). CDR3 coding DNA: TGTGCCAGCAGTCGACAGGGCGCCGTTCCCGAGCAGTACTTC. The encoded protein is CASSRQGAVPEQYF.

The chain employs TRBV5-2 and TRBJ2-6. TRBV5-2 constitutes a pseudogene. This CDR3 is 15 amino acids long. The CDR3 sequence is CASSLQTTGANVLTF. In nucleotides, the CDR3 is TGCGCCAGCAGCCTCCAGACCACTGGGGCCAACGTCCTGACTTTC.

This clone was counted only a few times. This chain connects TRBV7-3 to TRBJ1-4, with D maybe TRBD1 (5 bases). Germline CDR1 is SGHTA and CDR2 is FQGTGA. CDR3 length: 16 amino acids. V dropped 1 base and J dropped 8 bases, with 17 bases sitting between them. CDR3 sequence: CASSLRLAGSLEKLFF. The CDR3 DNA sequence: TGTGCCAGCAGCTTAAGGCTAGCAGGGAGTTTAGAAAAACTGTTTTTT.

This clone was counted a few times. The chain employs TRBV7-3 and TRBJ2-6; D remains ambiguous. The CDR3 spans 13 residues. Trimming shortened V by 8 bases and J by 0 bases, and 5 bases separated the two germline ends. Germline loops: CDR1 SGHTA, CDR2 FQGTGA. Written as DNA, the CDR3 is TGTGCCAGCGGAGACTCTGGGGCCAACGTCCTGACTTTC. Its protein product is CASGDSGANVLTF. Full variable domain (rest looked up from reference TRBV7-3 and TRBJ2-6): GAGVSQTPSNKVTEKGKYVELRCDPISGHTALYWYRQSLGQGPEFLIYFQGTGAADDSGLPNDRFFAVRPEGSVSTLKIQRTERGDSAVYLCASGDSGANVLTFGAGSRLTVL.